This T cell receptor (beta chain) emerged from a study of identical twins. General study points: Conclusions were based on cross-sectional statistical analysis, without following the same donors. Twins shared beta out-of-frame sequences in excess, but this excess was weaker.

TCRdb re-called the 5' RACE reads through MiXCR, storing one row per CDR3 protein. The sample includes around 230,000 distinct CDR3 sequences, around 10% of them seen just once. Trimming took 4 bases from V and 5 from J, leaving 12 bases between them. Germline values: CDR1 SGDLS, CDR2 YYNGEE. The CDR3 is made up of 13 amino acids. This clonotype was seen at least ten times. The target antigen is unknown. The sample comprised memory (CD45RO+) T cells sorted from blood. The TCR originated in a woman aged 18-30 years in good health. The chain carries TRBV9 and TRBJ2-5; D remains unclear. The CDR3: CASSYRSGETQYF. CDR3 in DNA: TGTGCCAGCAGCTATAGATCTGGGGAGACCCAGTACTTC.